These 23 T cell receptor beta chains were sequenced from one sample in a study of blood T cell repertoires in COVID-19 (TCRdb year 2020). Libraries were built with the immunoSEQ multiplex PCR assay. TCRdb stores this immuneACCESS table with in-frame sequences only. Part of the clones is absent; in the studies checked, under half of the shortfall reflects unresolved V genes, and no reason is known for the rest. The sample profile shows more than 250,000 clones; roughly 80% of them were found once. 5% of the sample rests with the top ten. The sample was PBMCs or T cells enriched from blood (not recorded which). The receptors were sampled from a man between 35 and 55 years old who had been exposed to COVID-19.

This clone was picked up a small number of times. The V and J genes are TRBV24-1 and TRBJ2-1; 9 bases align to TRBD2. V shed 3 bases, J shed 6 bases, and the junction held 8 bases outside the gene matches. From germline, CDR1 is KGHDR and CDR2 SFDVKD. This CDR3 spans 16 amino acids. The DNA of the CDR3 is TGTGCCACCAGTGATCCTAGCGGGGCCGGTGGCAATGAGCAGTTCTTC. Amino acid sequence: CATSDPSGAGGNEQFF.

CDR3 in amino acids: CASSLTQIGGYTF. Written as DNA, the CDR3 is TGTGCCAGCAGTTTAACTCAAATCGGTGGCTACACCTTC. The V call is TRBV12-3 or TRBV12-4, the J call TRBJ1-2; D gene unclear. Trimming stripped 2 bases from V and 7 bases from J, with 11 bases between. The CDR3 runs to 13 residues.

The chain combines TRBV10-3 with TRBJ1-1, with 7 bases matching TRBD1. The V segment lost 6 bases and the J segment 0 bases; nucleotides outside the gene matches: 10. CDR3 length: 16 residues. The germline gives CDR1 ENHRY, CDR2 SYGVKD. CDR3 loop: CAISAGSGTVNTEAFF. Written as DNA, the CDR3 is TGTGCCATCAGCGCAGGCTCGGGGACAGTGAACACTGAAGCTTTCTTT.

This chain uses TRBV10-3 with TRBJ2-7; 10 bases match TRBD2. After removal of 6 bases from V and 0 bases from J, the junction contained 5 bases not matched to a gene. Germline CDR1 ENHRY, CDR2 SYGVKD. The CDR3 covers 15 residues. The CDR3 DNA is TGTGCCATCAGGAAGACTAGCGGGTCCTCCTACGAGCAGTACTTC. Translating it yields CAIRKTSGSSYEQYF.

The chain has TRBV5-8 and TRBJ2-7, with D possibly being TRBD2 (5 bases). The V gene lost 6 bases and the J gene lost 5 bases, with 15 bases spanning the gap. Germline V gives CDR1 SGHTS, CDR2 YDEGEE. The CDR3 runs to 13 residues. The CDR3 DNA sequence: TGTGCCAGCAAGTCGAGGGTAAGCAACGAGCAGTACTTC. This encodes CASKSRVSNEQYF. Drawing the rest from reference TRBV5-8 and TRBJ2-7, the complete variable domain is EAGVTQSPTHLIKTRGQQATLRCSPISGHTSVYWYQQALGLGLQFLLWYDEGEERNRGNFPPRFSGRQFPNYSSELNVNALELEDSALYLCASKSRVSNEQYFGPGTRLTVT.

The chain uses TRBV11-2 and TRBJ1-5, with D perhaps matching TRBD1 (6 bases). V lost 6 bases and J 4 bases, leaving 10 bases between the germline ends. The germline V gene encodes CDR1 SGHAT and CDR2 FQNNGV. There are 13 residues in the CDR3. The CDR3 spells CASSWTANQPQHF. The DNA for the CDR3 is TGTGCCAGCAGTTGGACAGCTAATCAGCCCCAGCATTTT.

The V and J genes are TRBV30 and TRBJ2-1; tentatively, D is TRBD2 (6 bases). This CDR3 comprises 15 residues. CDR1 GTSNPN and CDR2 SVGIG come from the germline V gene (reference sequence). V shed 2 bases and J shed 0 bases, with 11 bases lying between them. The CDR3 spells CAWSPGSGSYNEQFF. For the CDR3, the DNA is TGTGCCTGGAGTCCGGGTAGCGGCTCCTACAATGAGCAGTTCTTC.

The chain recombines TRBV6-5 with TRBJ2-2; 7 bases are a match to TRBD2. CDR1 and CDR2 from the germline V gene are MNHEY and SVGAGI. This CDR3 spans 15 amino acids. V was clipped by 6 bases and J by 8 bases; unmatched bases: 12. In nucleotides, the CDR3 is TGTGCCAGCAGGATCGGGCGGGGGAGGGCAGGGGAGCTGTTTTTT. It encodes CASRIGRGRAGELFF.

The rearrangement links TRBV2 to TRBJ2-1; 16 bases are a match to TRBD2. J gave up 7 bases and V 6 bases, and 6 bases lay outside the gene matches. The CDR3 sequence is 16 residues long. The germline CDR1 and CDR2 sequences are SNHLY and FYNNEI. The CDR3 DNA follows: TGTGCCAGCAGCCTGGGACTAGCGGGAGGGCTGAATGAGCAGTTCTTC. This encodes CASSLGLAGGLNEQFF. Filled out from reference TRBV2 and TRBJ2-1, the complete variable domain reads EPEVTQTPSHQVTQMGQEVILRCVPISNHLYFYWYRQILGQKVEFLVSFYNNEISEKSEIFDDQFSVERPDGSNFTLKIRSTKLEDSAMYFCASSLGLAGGLNEQFFGPGTRLTVL.

This chain links TRBV29-1 with TRBJ2-1, with TRBD2 identical over 9 bases. The CDR3 has 14 amino acids. The germline CDR1 and CDR2 sequences are SQVTM and ANQGSEA. The CDR3 protein is CSATSGKGYNEQFF. In nucleotides, the CDR3 is TGCAGTGCGACTAGCGGAAAGGGCTACAATGAGCAGTTCTTC.

The chain recombines TRBV19 with TRBJ2-7; D unresolved. Trimming stripped 5 bases from V and 0 bases from J, with 11 bases between. CDR1 is LNHDA, CDR2 SQIVND, per germline (reference sequence). The length of the CDR3 is 14 residues. The chain's CDR3 is CASSSQRSSYEQYF. As DNA, the CDR3 is TGTGCCAGTAGTTCCCAGCGCAGCTCCTACGAGCAGTACTTC.

The rearrangement joins TRBV6-1 to TRBJ2-3; D remains unclear. From germline, CDR1 is MNHNS and CDR2 SASEGT. The CDR3 runs to 11 residues. The germline V and J ends were trimmed by 3 bases and 8 bases, with 6 bases remaining between them. CDR3 amino acids: CASSDGGTQYF. For the CDR3, the DNA is TGTGCCAGCAGTGACGGTGGTACGCAGTATTTT.

This chain joins TRBV5-1 and TRBJ2-7; D gene uncertain. The CDR3 runs 13 residues. Trimming took off 6 bases at V and 4 bases at J, with 14 bases between the two ends. The germline CDR1 and CDR2 sequences are SGHRS and YFSETQ. For the CDR3, the DNA is TGCGCCAGCACCAGACTCCCCTTATACGAGCAGTACTTC. Protein: CASTRLPLYEQYF.

The gene calls are TRBV30 and TRBJ2-5; the D is unclear. V lost 5 bases, J lost 0 bases, and 7 bases lay in between. The CDR3 is 12 residues long. Per the germline V gene, CDR1 is GTSNPN and CDR2 is SVGIG (reference sequence). The CDR3 sequence is CAWAAYQETQYF. The CDR3 coding sequence is TGTGCCTGGGCCGCGTACCAAGAGACCCAGTACTTC.

The CDR3 loop reads CASIGWGRGLAGGTSYNEQFF. The CDR3 bases are TGTGCCAGCATTGGTTGGGGTAGGGGACTAGCGGGAGGAACCTCCTACAATGAGCAGTTCTTC. This chain joins TRBV27 and TRBJ2-1, with 15 bases aligning to TRBD2. V dropped 7 bases and J dropped 0; count of bases not matched to a gene: 16. This CDR3 spans 21 amino acids. Germline V CDR1 and CDR2: MNHEY, SMNVEV (reference sequence).

The chain employs TRBV7-8 and TRBJ2-3; TRBD2 matches at 8 bases. The CDR3 totals 13 residues. Germline CDR1 reads SGHVS; CDR2 reads FQNEAQ. The V and J ends lost 4 bases and 9 bases, in that order; junction bases with no gene match: 6. This CDR3 is CASSSAGLVTQYF. Here the CDR3 DNA reads TGTGCCAGCAGCTCAGCGGGACTAGTCACGCAGTATTTT.

Comments on this clone: The same CDR3 can be traced to other DNA sequences in this sample. CDR3 amino acids: CASSQSGNEKLFF. In DNA, the CDR3 is TGTGCCAGCAGCCAATCAGGGAATGAAAAACTGTTTTTT. This chain links TRBV3-1 (or the pseudogene TRBV3-2) with TRBJ1-4, with D tentatively TRBD1 (5 bases). The CDR3 spans 13 residues. V was shortened by 2 bases and J by 5 bases, with 6 bases between the two germline ends. Per the germline V gene, CDR1 is LGHDT and CDR2 is YNNKEL (reference sequence).

The chain is built from TRBV7-9 and TRBJ1-4; TRBD1 agrees at 7 bases. Germline-derived CDR1 and CDR2 are SEHNR and FQNEAQ (reference sequence). The CDR3 length is 16 residues. The J segment lost 1 base and the V segment lost 5 bases, leaving 7 bases of the junction unmatched. In nucleotides, the CDR3 is TGTGCCAGCAGCAAAGGACAGGTTGGAACTAATGAAAAACTGTTTTTT. Translated: CASSKGQVGTNEKLFF.

This clone was seen only once. The same CDR3 also results from other DNA sequences found in this sample. V and J are TRBV27 and TRBJ2-7; D gene uncertain. The CDR3 has 14 amino acids. Germline V lookup: CDR1 MNHEY, CDR2 SMNVEV (reference sequence). Trimming cost V 1 base and J 2 bases, with 9 bases left between them. CDR3 loop: CASSLYPGTYEQYF. CDR3 nucleotides: TGTGCCAGCAGTTTATACCCAGGAACCTACGAGCAGTACTTC.

This chain joins TRBV5-6 and TRBJ2-6; D is undetermined. V was shortened by 4 bases and J by 3 bases, with 8 bases between the two germline ends. Germline V gene sequence: CDR1 SGHDT, CDR2 YYEEEE. CDR3 length equals 14 residues. The CDR3 loop reads CASSRRIGANVLTF. In DNA, the CDR3 is TGTGCCAGCAGCCGGAGAATTGGGGCCAACGTCCTGACTTTC.

The V gene is TRBV19, the J gene TRBJ1-3, with unresolved D. Germline V gene lookup returns CDR1 LNHDA and CDR2 SQIVND (reference sequence). The CDR3 extends over 14 amino acids. Deletions cut 8 bases from V and 0 bases from J, with 11 bases between. CDR3 coding DNA: TGTGCCAGTCGGCCCCCTAGCTCTGGAAACACCATATATTTT. This encodes CASRPPSSGNTIYF.

The CDR3 loop reads CASSFYRGNEKLFF. The CDR3 region has the DNA TGTGCCAGCAGCTTTTACAGGGGGAATGAAAAACTGTTTTTT. V and J are TRBV7-2 and TRBJ1-4; 8 bases agree with TRBD1. The junction had 2 bases not matched to a gene; V was cut back by 3 bases and J by 5 bases. This CDR3 contains 14 residues. Germline CDR1 reads SGHTA; CDR2 reads FQGNSA.

The chain is built from TRBV10-2 and TRBJ1-4; the D gene is possibly TRBD1 (5 bases). The CDR3 is made up of 13 amino acids. The V gene's germline CDR1 is WSHSY and CDR2 SAAADI. Trimming pared 6 bases from V and 2 bases from J, leaving 7 bases between. The CDR3 here is CASRGLTNEKLFF. The CDR3 DNA follows: TGCGCCAGCAGGGGACTGACTAATGAAAAACTGTTTTTT.